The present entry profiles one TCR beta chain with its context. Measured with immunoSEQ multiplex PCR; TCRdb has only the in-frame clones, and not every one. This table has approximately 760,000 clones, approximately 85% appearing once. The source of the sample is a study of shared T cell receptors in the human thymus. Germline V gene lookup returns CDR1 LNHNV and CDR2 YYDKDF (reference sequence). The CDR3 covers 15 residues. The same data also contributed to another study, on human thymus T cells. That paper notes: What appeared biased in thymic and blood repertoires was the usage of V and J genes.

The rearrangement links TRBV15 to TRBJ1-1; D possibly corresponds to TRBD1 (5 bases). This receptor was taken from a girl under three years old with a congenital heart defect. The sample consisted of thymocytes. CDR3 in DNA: TGTGCGACTCAGACCAGGGCCGGGTGGGGCACTGAAGCTTTCTTT. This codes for CATQTRAGWGTEAFF.